The 22 T cell receptor beta chains listed next were all sequenced from one sample in a study of response to subunit inactivated influenza vaccine. TCRdb recomputed calls from the RT-PCR reads with MiXCR, one row per CDR3 protein. This repertoire shows 500,000 to 600,000 distinct CDR3 sequences, roughly 13% found once; its top ten account for 10% to 15%. The sequencing used PBMCs from blood, collected around seven weeks after vaccination. These receptors were taken from a man between 50 and 59 years old who received an inactivated influenza vaccine.

CDR3 amino acids: CASSGQGLTYEQYF. The CDR3 nucleotides read TGTGCCAGCAGTGGACAGGGCTTAACCTACGAGCAGTACTTC. The J gene is TRBJ2-7, the V gene TRBV6-1; 7 positions agree with TRBD1. Trimming took 4 bases from V and 2 from J; bases not matched to a gene: 5. The V gene's germline CDR1 is MNHNS and CDR2 SASEGT. The CDR3 extends over 14 amino acids.

The chain links TRBV12-3 or TRBV12-4 to TRBJ1-5, with a possible D match to TRBD1 (5 bases). The CDR3 totals 14 residues. Trimming took off 4 bases at V and 5 bases at J, with 12 bases between the two ends. CDR3 DNA sequence: TGTGCCAGCAGTTATGACAGAGGTGATCAGCCCCAGCATTTT. It specifies CASSYDRGDQPQHF.

This clonotype showed up just a few times. The DNA for the CDR3 is TGTGCCAGCAGCCAAGGCTCCAGCAACACCGGGGAGCTGTTTTTT. Translating it yields CASSQGSSNTGELFF. V usage is TRBV4-2 and J usage is TRBJ2-2; D call uncertain. The V gene lost 1 base and the J gene lost 2 bases, with 8 bases spanning the gap. Germline V CDR1 and CDR2: LGHNA, YNFKEQ. The CDR3 length is 15 residues.

This clonotype has only a few counts. The chain has TRBV5-6 and TRBJ2-7; D unresolved. V dropped 0 bases and J dropped 0 bases, with 10 bases sitting between them. This CDR3 has 15 residues. CDR1 is SGHDT, CDR2 YYEEEE, per germline. CDR3 loop: CASSLGLRDSYEQYF. The CDR3 DNA reads as TGTGCCAGCAGCTTGGGACTGCGAGACTCCTACGAGCAGTACTTC.

This clonotype appeared a few times. The V call is TRBV20-1, the J call TRBJ2-3; TRBD2 aligns across 9 bases. This CDR3 spans 14 amino acids. The J segment lost 2 bases and the V segment lost 3 bases, leaving 3 bases of the junction unmatched. Germline V gene sequence: CDR1 DFQATT, CDR2 SNEGSKA (reference sequence). DNA of the CDR3: TGCAGTGCTAGCGCGGGGGGGACCACAGATACGCAGTATTTT. Amino acids: CSASAGGTTDTQYF.

This rearrangement joins TRBV5-6 to TRBJ2-7, with 9 bases identical to TRBD1. The CDR3 consists of 13 residues. J was trimmed by 5 bases and V by 4 bases; bases with no gene match: 4. Germline V gives CDR1 SGHDT, CDR2 YYEEEE. CDR3 sequence (DNA): TGTGCCAGCAGCGGGGACAGGGTCCACGAGCAGTACTTC. Protein: CASSGDRVHEQYF.

The V gene is TRBV20-1, the J gene TRBJ2-5; possibly TRBD1 for D (5 bases). Trimming cost V 6 bases and J 5 bases, with 13 bases left between them. The CDR3 runs 12 residues. CDR1 is DFQATT, CDR2 SNEGSKA, per germline (reference sequence). CDR3 in amino acids: CSAKGRRETQYF. DNA of the CDR3: TGCAGTGCAAAGGGGCGTCGGGAGACCCAGTACTTC.

V usage is TRBV4-2 and J usage is TRBJ1-2; 10 positions match TRBD1. J was trimmed by 8 bases and V by 1 base; bases with no gene match: 7. The CDR3 spans 15 residues. The germline CDR1 and CDR2 sequences are LGHNA and YNFKEQ. CDR3 protein: CASSQVGTGVRGYTF. In nucleotides, the CDR3 is TGTGCCAGCAGCCAAGTGGGGACAGGGGTACGCGGCTACACCTTC.

This clonotype has a handful of counts. V and J are TRBV20-1 and TRBJ1-1; D perhaps matches TRBD1 (5 bases). This CDR3 comprises 12 residues. Germline V gene data show CDR1 as DFQATT and CDR2 as SNEGSKA (reference sequence). V lost 2 bases, J lost 4 bases, and 8 bases lay in between. CDR3: CSARQGGTEAFF. The CDR3 coding sequence is TGCAGTGCTAGACAGGGCGGCACTGAAGCTTTCTTT.

The V call is TRBV12-3 or TRBV12-4, the J call TRBJ2-1, with 8 bases lining up with TRBD1. The ends lost 3 bases at V and 9 bases at J; junction bases unmatched: 10. CDR3 size: 15 residues. Here the CDR3 reads CASSLSGKGTGEQFF. The CDR3 DNA sequence: TGTGCCAGCAGTTTGTCAGGGAAGGGGACAGGTGAGCAGTTCTTC.

The chain carries TRBV12-3 or TRBV12-4 and TRBJ1-5, with 8 positions matching TRBD1. V was pared by 7 bases and J by 3 bases, with 11 bases of the junction left unmatched. The CDR3 spans 16 residues. Written as DNA, the CDR3 is TGTGCCAGCACCCAAGGACAGGGAAAGGACAATCAGCCCCAGCATTTT. The encoded protein is CASTQGQGKDNQPQHF.

This chain connects TRBV20-1 to TRBJ2-7; TRBD1 aligns across 9 bases. Per the germline V gene, CDR1 is DFQATT and CDR2 is SNEGSKA (reference sequence). This CDR3 has 15 residues. The ends lost 2 bases at V and 4 bases at J; junction bases unmatched: 9. The CDR3 protein is CSARKSGTGWYEQYF. The CDR3 DNA sequence: TGCAGTGCTAGAAAATCCGGGACAGGGTGGTACGAGCAGTACTTC.

The chain carries TRBV5-1 and TRBJ2-5; D is uncertain. Between the trimmed V and J ends, which lost 2 bases and 6 bases, there was a span of 20 bases. Germline V CDR1 and CDR2: SGHRS, YFSETQ. The CDR3 totals 16 residues. CDR3 amino acids: CASSFLTDPARKTQYF. In DNA, the CDR3 is TGCGCCAGCAGCTTCCTGACCGATCCCGCCAGGAAGACCCAGTACTTC. Filled out from reference TRBV5-1 and TRBJ2-5, the complete variable domain reads KAGVTQTPRYLIKTRGQQVTLSCSPISGHRSVSWYQQTPGQGLQFLFEYFSETQRNKGNFPGRFSGRQFSNSRSEMNVSTLELGDSALYLCASSFLTDPARKTQYFGPGTRLLVL.

This clonotype has just a few counts. CDR3 protein: CASSPPGLAGGQPYEQYF. CDR3 DNA: TGTGCCAGCTCACCGCCGGGACTAGCGGGAGGCCAGCCCTACGAGCAGTACTTC. The rearrangement joins TRBV18 to TRBJ2-7; TRBD2 aligns across 15 bases. Looked up from germline, CDR1 is KGHSH and CDR2 is LQKENI. The CDR3 has 18 amino acids. V lost 3 bases to trimming and J lost 2 bases; unmatched junction nucleotides: 8.

The CDR3 coding sequence is TGTGCCAGCAGTTACTCACCTTGGACAGCGACCAACACTGAAGCTTTCTTT. Encoded protein: CASSYSPWTATNTEAFF. The gene calls are TRBV6-2 or TRBV6-3 and TRBJ1-1; D perhaps matches TRBD1 (6 bases). CDR3 size: 17 residues. Germline CDR1 and CDR2: MNHEY and SVGEGT. Deletions cut 0 bases from V and 2 bases from J, with 16 bases between.

The chain links TRBV2 to TRBJ1-1; 8 positions agree with TRBD1. This CDR3 comprises 13 residues. V was pared by 7 bases and J by 3 bases, with 4 bases of the junction left unmatched. Germline V lookup: CDR1 SNHLY, CDR2 FYNNEI. In DNA, the CDR3 is TGTGCCAGCAAAAAGACAGGGGACACTGAAGCTTTCTTT. Translation gives CASKKTGDTEAFF.

The genes are TRBV5-1 and TRBJ2-3; a weak D match, TRBD2 (7 bases). V lost 7 bases to trimming and J lost 2 bases, with 17 bases between them. CDR3 size: 15 residues. Germline V gene sequence: CDR1 SGHRS, CDR2 YFSETQ. The CDR3 loop reads CASAPAGATTDTQYF. Here the CDR3 DNA reads TGCGCCAGCGCACCGGCGGGGGCTACCACAGATACGCAGTATTTT.

The chain has TRBV7-2 and TRBJ1-2, with TRBD1 matching 7 bases. Unmatched junction bases numbered 7, after V lost 5 bases and J lost 4 bases. There are 14 residues in the CDR3. Per germline, CDR1 SGHTA and CDR2 FQGNSA. The CDR3 DNA reads TGTGCCAGCAGCCGTGGACAGGCGATCTATGGCTACACCTTC. This translates into CASSRGQAIYGYTF.

This clonotype came up a few times. The chain carries TRBV7-9 and TRBJ1-2; 12 bases line up with TRBD1. This CDR3 comprises 16 residues. The germline V gene has CDR1 SEHNR and CDR2 FQNEAQ (reference sequence). The V segment lost 3 bases and the J segment 2 bases; nucleotides outside the gene matches: 4. CDR3 amino acids: CASSLAGQGANYGYTF. CDR3 in DNA: TGTGCCAGCAGCTTGGCGGGACAGGGGGCAAACTATGGCTACACCTTC. The full variable domain, its missing parts supplied by reference TRBV7-9 and TRBJ1-2, is DTGVSQNPRHKITKRGQNVTFRCDPISEHNRLYWYRQTLGQGPEFLTYFQNEAQLEKSRLLSDRFSAERPKGSFSTLEIQRTEQGDSAMYLCASSLAGQGANYGYTFGSGTRLTVV.

The J gene is TRBJ2-5, the V gene TRBV6-2 or TRBV6-3; either TRBD1 or TRBD2 may supply D (6 bases each). CDR3 length equals 17 residues. Germline V gives CDR1 MNHEY, CDR2 SVGEGT. The V end lost 0 bases, the J end lost 3 bases, and 17 bases lay between the germline ends. In DNA form, the CDR3 reads TGTGCCAGCAGTTACTCGAGTTGGAGGGGGAACAAAGAGACCCAGTACTTC. Protein sequence: CASSYSSWRGNKETQYF.

In its sample, this clonotype was seen many times. The V and J genes are TRBV29-1 and TRBJ2-3; D is ambiguous. V lost 4 bases and J lost 4, with 9 bases in between. This CDR3 has 12 residues. Germline CDR1 reads SQVTM; CDR2 reads ANQGSEA. The CDR3 protein is CSVGERPDTQYF. CDR3 in DNA: TGCAGCGTTGGGGAACGCCCAGATACGCAGTATTTT.

This chain joins TRBV5-1 and TRBJ2-1; D gene uncertain. The CDR3 runs 15 residues. Trimming cost V 0 bases and J 1 base, with 8 bases left between them. CDR1 is SGHRS and CDR2 is YFSETQ in the germline V gene. The chain's CDR3 is CASSLDVGSYNEQFF. The DNA of the CDR3 is TGCGCCAGCAGCTTGGATGTGGGGTCCTACAATGAGCAGTTCTTC.